The next 24 T cell receptor beta chains were all read from a single sample in a study of blood T cell repertoires in COVID-19. Libraries were prepared by immunoSEQ multiplex PCR; TCRdb keeps only in-frame clonotypes and omits some of them. The table has 84,000 or so clones, about 78% seen once. The sample consisted of peripheral blood. Every receptor here comes from a man in his sixties with COVID-19, enrolled during active disease.

The chain employs TRBV2 and TRBJ1-2; 9 nucleotides line up with TRBD1. Germline lookup yields CDR1 SNHLY and CDR2 FYNNEI. The ends lost 6 bases at V and 5 bases at J; junction bases unmatched: 4. The CDR3 sequence is 13 residues long. CDR3 sequence: CASSETGGYGYTF. The CDR3 DNA sequence: TGTGCCAGCAGCGAGACAGGGGGGTATGGCTACACCTTC.

The gene calls are TRBV9 and TRBJ1-6, with 12 nucleotides matching TRBD1. The CDR3 extends over 15 amino acids. The V segment lost 4 bases and the J segment 10 bases; nucleotides outside the gene matches: 6. Germline V gives CDR1 SGDLS, CDR2 YYNGEE. The CDR3 DNA reads as TGTGCCAGCAGCCTGGGACAGGGGGCGGGATCACCCCTCCACTTT. Translated, it gives CASSLGQGAGSPLHF.

In its sample, this clone was seen a few times. The gene calls are TRBV6-1 and TRBJ2-7; D remains ambiguous. Trimming removed 2 bases at V and 2 bases at J, with 16 bases between. CDR3 length: 16 amino acids. Germline-derived CDR1 and CDR2 are MNHNS and SASEGT. CDR3 region: CASSEKASVIPYEQYF. CDR3 nucleotides: TGTGCCAGCAGTGAAAAAGCGAGCGTCATCCCCTACGAGCAGTACTTC.

CDR3 in amino acids: CASSLAGGGNQPQHF. As DNA, the CDR3 is TGTGCCAGCAGCTTAGCGGGGGGGGGCAATCAGCCCCAGCATTTT. This chain connects TRBV7-9 to TRBJ1-5, with a weak D call TRBD1 (5 bases). This CDR3 has 15 residues. Trimming stripped 0 bases from V and 2 bases from J, with 8 bases between. CDR1 is SEHNR, CDR2 FQNEAQ, per germline (reference sequence). The full variable domain, rest sourced from reference TRBV7-9 and TRBJ1-5, is DTGVSQNPRHKITKRGQNVTFRCDPISEHNRLYWYRQTLGQGPEFLTYFQNEAQLEKSRLLSDRFSAERPKGSFSTLEIQRTEQGDSAMYLCASSLAGGGNQPQHFGDGTRLSIL.

This chain links TRBV7-2 with TRBJ2-7; 8 bases are a match to TRBD2. The CDR3 runs 13 residues. The trim removed 5 bases at V and 2 bases at J, leaving 2 bases unmatched. Germline-derived CDR1 and CDR2 are SGHTA and FQGNSA. This CDR3 reads CASSGSGAYEQYF. CDR3 DNA sequence: TGTGCCAGCAGCGGTAGCGGGGCCTACGAGCAGTACTTC.

This chain uses TRBV29-1 with TRBJ2-7, with TRBD1 matching 12 bases. Trimming removed 7 bases from V and 6 bases from J; junction bases left unmatched: 7. Germline loops: CDR1 SQVTM, CDR2 ANQGSEA. The CDR3 length is 13 residues. The CDR3 bases are TGCAGCGCACTCGGGACAGGGGGCGGCGAGCAGTACTTC. Its translation: CSALGTGGGEQYF.

The V gene is TRBV7-9, the J gene TRBJ2-3; TRBD2 matches 10 bases. CDR1 is SEHNR, CDR2 FQNEAQ, per germline (reference sequence). The CDR3 is 17 residues long. With V trimmed by 4 bases and J by 7 bases, 14 bases remained unmatched. The CDR3 spells CASSSVVPSGGPYTQYF. CDR3 bases: TGTGCCAGCAGCTCCGTCGTACCTAGCGGGGGTCCCTATACGCAGTATTTT.

V usage is TRBV18 and J usage is TRBJ2-2, with 9 bases that match TRBD1. V lost 3 bases and J lost 4; bases outside the gene matches: 0. The CDR3 consists of 14 residues. In germline, CDR1 is KGHSH, CDR2 LQKENI. CDR3 region: CASSPDRGTGELFF. The CDR3 bases are TGTGCCAGCTCACCGGACAGGGGCACCGGGGAGCTGTTTTTT.

This sequence joins TRBV7-9 and TRBJ2-3; 9 bases are a match to TRBD1. Germline V lookup: CDR1 SEHNR, CDR2 FQNEAQ (reference sequence). The V and J ends lost 6 bases and 4 bases, in that order; junction bases with no gene match: 8. The CDR3 has 15 amino acids. CDR3 nucleotides: TGTGCCAGCAGACGGGGGGACAGGGCCCCAGATACGCAGTATTTT. It specifies CASRRGDRAPDTQYF.

The chain carries TRBV4-3 and TRBJ2-7; TRBD1 agrees at 7 bases. CDR3 length equals 12 residues. Germline V gene lookup returns CDR1 LGHNA and CDR2 YSLEER. The ends lost 1 base at V and 12 bases at J; junction bases unmatched: 6. In DNA form, the CDR3 reads TGCGCCAGCAGCCAAGGACAGGGAAAAGTGTACTTC. It is translated as CASSQGQGKVYF.

J is TRBJ2-5 and V is TRBV5-1; 16 bases agree with TRBD2. The trim removed 7 bases at V and 8 bases at J, leaving 8 bases unmatched. The CDR3 sequence is 15 residues long. Germline V lookup: CDR1 SGHRS, CDR2 YFSETQ. In DNA form, the CDR3 reads TGCGCCAGCCTTCGAGGGACTAGCGGGGGGGAAACCCAGTACTTC. Amino acid sequence: CASLRGTSGGETQYF.

This rearrangement joins TRBV27 to TRBJ2-7; TRBD1 aligns across 9 bases. Trimming removed 8 bases from V and 6 bases from J; junction bases left unmatched: 8. Germline loops: CDR1 MNHEY, CDR2 SMNVEV (reference sequence). The CDR3 length is 13 residues. The CDR3 reads CASGGQGYGEQYF. The CDR3 nucleotides are TGTGCCAGCGGAGGACAGGGGTATGGCGAGCAGTACTTC.

This clone appeared a single time. The chain is built from TRBV5-1 and TRBJ2-6; D call uncertain. Germline CDR1 SGHRS, CDR2 YFSETQ. V was pared by 0 bases and J by 0 bases, with 7 bases between. This CDR3 has 16 amino acids. For the CDR3, the DNA is TGCGCCAGCAGCTTGGCCGTAAACTCTGGGGCCAACGTCCTGACTTTC. Residues: CASSLAVNSGANVLTF. Filled out from reference TRBV5-1 and TRBJ2-6, the complete variable domain reads KAGVTQTPRYLIKTRGQQVTLSCSPISGHRSVSWYQQTPGQGLQFLFEYFSETQRNKGNFPGRFSGRQFSNSRSEMNVSTLELGDSALYLCASSLAVNSGANVLTFGAGSRLTVL.

This sequence joins TRBV3-1 (or the pseudogene TRBV3-2) and TRBJ2-1; weak D call: TRBD1 (5 bases). The CDR3 has 14 amino acids. Germline V gene data show CDR1 as LGHDT and CDR2 as YNNKEL (reference sequence). The V end was cut by 7 bases, the J end by 2 bases, with 12 bases between. The DNA for the CDR3 is TGTGCCAGCACCCAGACAGCCACCTACAATGAGCAGTTCTTC. This sequence encodes CASTQTATYNEQFF.

The table lists this clone with a few counts. The chain carries TRBV7-9 and TRBJ2-7; 8 positions agree with TRBD1. The length of the CDR3 is 15 residues. J gave up 6 bases and V 4 bases, and 11 bases lay outside the gene matches. Germline lookup yields CDR1 SEHNR and CDR2 FQNEAQ (reference sequence). CDR3 sequence (DNA): TGTGCCAGCAGCTCGAATACCGGGACAGGCACCGAGCAGTACTTC. This sequence encodes CASSSNTGTGTEQYF.

This rearrangement joins TRBV9 to TRBJ2-5; TRBD2 matches at 10 bases. Per the germline V gene, CDR1 is SGDLS and CDR2 is YYNGEE. With V trimmed by 2 bases and J by 3 bases, 1 base remained unmatched. There are 14 residues in the CDR3. CDR3 sequence reads: CASSVGLAEETQYF. CDR3 bases: TGTGCCAGCAGCGTCGGACTAGCGGAAGAGACCCAGTACTTC.

The chain employs TRBV20-1 and TRBJ2-7, with a tentative D call TRBD1 (5 bases). Germline V gene lookup returns CDR1 DFQATT and CDR2 SNEGSKA (reference sequence). The CDR3 loop spans 12 amino acids. With 3 bases removed from V and 3 bases from J, the gap between germline ends came to 9 bases. The CDR3 reads CSASKDNYEQYF. The CDR3 coding sequence is TGCAGTGCTAGTAAGGACAACTACGAGCAGTACTTC.

V gene TRBV6-5 combines with J gene TRBJ2-7, with TRBD1 matching 7 bases. Trimming took 7 bases from V and 4 from J; bases not matched to a gene: 13. Per the germline V gene, CDR1 is MNHEY and CDR2 is SVGAGI. This CDR3 region has 15 residues. The CDR3 sequence is CASTPSRTGFYEQYF. The CDR3 region has the DNA TGTGCCAGCACCCCCAGCCGGACAGGCTTTTACGAGCAGTACTTC.

This chain links TRBV5-1 with TRBJ2-2, with 8 bases identical to TRBD2. The CDR3 loop spans 14 amino acids. With V trimmed by 9 bases and J by 5 bases, 9 bases remained unmatched. Per the germline V gene, CDR1 is SGHRS and CDR2 is YFSETQ. The CDR3 nucleotides read TGCGCCACCACTACTACGGGAGGGACCGGGGAGCTGTTTTTT. Translation: CATTTTGGTGELFF.

This clone has only a few counts. This rearrangement joins TRBV6-4 to TRBJ2-5; TRBD2 matches 14 bases. Germline assignment: CDR1 MRHNA and CDR2 SNTAGT. This CDR3 is built from 17 residues. V shed 8 bases and J 9 bases; nucleotides not matched to a gene: 17. The CDR3 coding sequence is TGTGCCAGCGAGGGACTAGCGGGGGCCGCGGAGGGAGGGGCCCAGTACTTC. Protein sequence: CASEGLAGAAEGGAQYF.

This clone is a singleton in its sample. The chain has TRBV9 and TRBJ1-2; D is possibly TRBD1 (6 bases). The CDR3 runs to 13 residues. Germline lookup yields CDR1 SGDLS and CDR2 YYNGEE. V lost 1 base and J 6 bases, leaving 10 bases between the germline ends. CDR3 amino acids: CASSVNTGNGYTF. As DNA, the CDR3 is TGTGCCAGCAGCGTAAACACAGGGAATGGCTACACCTTC.

V and J are TRBV5-1 and TRBJ1-4, with 11 bases that match TRBD1. Germline V CDR1 and CDR2: SGHRS, YFSETQ. V shed 4 bases, J shed 8 bases, and the junction held 13 bases outside the gene matches. The CDR3 is made up of 17 amino acids. The CDR3 here is CASSPGEGQGDAEKLFF. The CDR3, as DNA: TGCGCCAGCAGCCCTGGAGAGGGACAGGGGGACGCGGAAAAACTGTTTTTT.

This chain links TRBV10-3 with TRBJ1-1; 12 bases are a match to TRBD1. The CDR3 runs 16 residues. Per germline, CDR1 ENHRY and CDR2 SYGVKD. V dropped 0 bases and J dropped 5; count of bases not matched to a gene: 4. This chain's CDR3 is CAISESGTGGGTEAFF. The CDR3 DNA reads as TGTGCCATCAGTGAGTCCGGGACAGGGGGCGGGACTGAAGCTTTCTTT.

The chain carries TRBV2 and TRBJ1-2, with D tentatively TRBD1 (5 bases). Trimming took 4 bases from V and 8 from J, leaving 11 bases between them. The length of the CDR3 is 12 residues. The germline V gene encodes CDR1 SNHLY and CDR2 FYNNEI. CDR3 in DNA: TGTGCCAGCAGTGTGCCGGGGGGAGGCTACACCTTC. Protein product: CASSVPGGGYTF.